This TCR beta chain derives from a study of T cell changes during pregnancy in multiple sclerosis. Some clones are missing from TCRdb's copy, which holds only in-frame ones; the method was immunoSEQ multiplex PCR. The sample has 55,000 to 65,000 clones, 90% seen once; the top ten hold 3.3%. Germline loops: CDR1 SGHRS, CDR2 YFSETQ. This CDR3 contains 17 residues. The V end was cut by 2 bases, the J end by 4 bases, with 18 bases between. Specimen: peripheral blood, collected in the first trimester of pregnancy. The sequence was collected from a female donor in good health, enrolled as a control in a pregnancy study. The chain employs TRBV5-1 and TRBJ2-2; possibly TRBD1 for D (6 bases). The CDR3 loop reads CASSLAAGVAATGELFF. CDR3 nucleotide sequence: TGCGCCAGCAGCTTAGCCGCAGGGGTAGCAGCCACCGGGGAGCTGTTTTTT.